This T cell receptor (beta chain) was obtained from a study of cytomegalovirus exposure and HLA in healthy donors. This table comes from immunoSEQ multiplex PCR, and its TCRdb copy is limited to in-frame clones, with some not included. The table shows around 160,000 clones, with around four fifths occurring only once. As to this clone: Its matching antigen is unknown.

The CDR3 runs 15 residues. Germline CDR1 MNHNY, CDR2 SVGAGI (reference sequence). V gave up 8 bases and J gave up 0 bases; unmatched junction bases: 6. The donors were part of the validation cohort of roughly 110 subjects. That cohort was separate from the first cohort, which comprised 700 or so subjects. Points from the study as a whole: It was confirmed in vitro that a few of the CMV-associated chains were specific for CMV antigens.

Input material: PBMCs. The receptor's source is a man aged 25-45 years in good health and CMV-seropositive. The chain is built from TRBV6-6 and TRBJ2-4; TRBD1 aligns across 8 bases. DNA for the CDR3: TGTGCCAGCTCGGACAGGGCCCTAGCCAAAAACATTCAGTACTTC. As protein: CASSDRALAKNIQYF.